The sequence of this T cell receptor (beta chain) was determined in a study of blood T cell repertoires in COVID-19. Study at large: Samples of COVID-19 (acute and convalescent) were obtained from the United States, Italy and Spain. T cells, B-cell-depleted T cells, or PBMCs supplied cDNA or gDNA.

Germline-derived CDR1 and CDR2 are MNHEY and SMNVEV (reference sequence). V lost 5 bases and J lost 8, with 20 bases in between. The CDR3 runs to 15 residues. Per the study methods: From reference gene primer amplification, estimates of nucleated cell counts were derived. Repertoires were generated with immunoSEQ multiplex PCR, while TCRdb's copy carries only in-frame clones and drops some. V, J and clone size are those of that table, while D and trimming were read from the DNA. The profile covers about 240,000 clones, with over 70% appearing a single time and around 3.2% taken by the ten largest. The chain joins TRBV27 to TRBJ2-3, with a weak D call TRBD2 (6 bases). The sequencing input was peripheral blood. The clonotype originates from a woman aged 80 or over with acute or convalescent COVID-19. CDR3 sequence reads: CASSGGASVPFTQYF. DNA for the CDR3: TGTGCCAGCAGTGGCGGGGCTTCGGTCCCTTTTACGCAGTATTTT.